This TCR beta chain was profiled in a study of human T cells and chemical hapten exposure. Study context: Per-sample TCR yield variability stemmed mainly from small pooled library volume differences.

From germline, CDR1 is LNHDA and CDR2 SQIVND (reference sequence). J gave up 3 bases and V 3 bases, and 5 bases lay outside the gene matches. There are 14 residues in the CDR3. Sample time point: healthy volunteer bleed at 2 weeks. The authors' total RNA extraction used unfractionated whole blood. The library attached unique molecular identifiers to individual cDNA molecules. TCRdb re-called the RACE reads through MiXCR, storing one row per CDR3 protein. The repertoire holds roughly 130,000 distinct CDR3 sequences, approximately 9.5% seen once, with about 2% in the top ten. The J gene is TRBJ2-7, the V gene TRBV19, with 7 nucleotides matching TRBD2. The sequencing sample was made of whole blood. This receptor was taken from a male donor in good health. Some clones in this sample may be carry-over from other donors' samples. The CDR3 sequence: CASSMSGASYEQYF. The CDR3 DNA follows: TGTGCCAGTAGTATGAGCGGGGCCAGCTACGAGCAGTACTTC.